Shown below are 10 T cell receptor beta chains from a single sample sequenced in a study of post-analysis software for immune sequencing data. The study's findings and limits: When patients were compared with controls, 4 or 5 TRBV segments were more frequent, TRBV5-6, TRBV5-1 and TRBV20-1 among them.

Unique molecular identifiers were built into the TCR beta cDNA libraries. One entry per CDR3 protein results from TCRdb running MiXCR on the PCR reads. The sample has 700,000 to 900,000 distinct CDR3 sequences, around 46% seen once; the top ten hold roughly 4.5%. For these TCRs, the target antigens are not known. Sequencing used blood. The receptors derive from a girl between 10 and 17 years old with multiple sclerosis.

A word on this clonotype: Its ends do not fully match the called genes, so a read error is possible. The chain joins TRBV4-3 to TRBJ2-1, with 16 bases aligning to TRBD2. Germline V gives CDR1 LGHNA, CDR2 YSLEER. The CDR3 has 17 residues. The CDR3 region is CTSRGLAGGYEYNERFF. CDR3 nucleotide sequence: TGCACCAGCAGGGGACTAGCGGGAGGGTACGAATACAATGAGCGGTTCTTC.

J is TRBJ2-2 and V is TRBV12-3 or TRBV12-4, with TRBD2 as a possible D gene (5 bases). This CDR3 is 16 amino acids long. The V end was cut by 6 bases, the J end by 5 bases, with 19 bases between. CDR3 sequence reads: CASRLPRVDRTGELFF. CDR3 in DNA: TGTGCCAGCAGACTACCGAGGGTGGATAGGACCGGGGAGCTGTTTTTT.

This clonotype showed up just a few times. This rearrangement joins TRBV4-3 to TRBJ2-5, with a possible D match to TRBD2 (5 bases). Germline V CDR1 and CDR2: LGHNA, YSLEER. The CDR3 loop spans 16 amino acids. Trimming pared 0 bases from V and 5 bases from J, leaving 16 bases between. CDR3 coding DNA: TGCGCCAGCAGCCAAGATATCGGACTGGGCGGGGAGACCCAGTACTTC. It is translated as CASSQDIGLGGETQYF.

This rearrangement joins TRBV29-1 to TRBJ2-7, with 7 bases aligning to TRBD1. Trimming took 3 bases from V and 5 from J; bases not matched to a gene: 7. CDR1 and CDR2 from the germline V gene are SQVTM and ANQGSEA. This CDR3 contains 13 residues. CDR3 nucleotide sequence: TGCAGCGTTGATTTCGGGACAGAGGACGAGCAGTACTTC. Translation: CSVDFGTEDEQYF.

The chain is built from TRBV10-1 and TRBJ1-6, with D unclear. Germline CDR1 reads WNHNN; CDR2 reads SYGVQD (reference sequence). Between the trimmed V and J ends, which lost 5 bases and 6 bases, there was a span of 8 bases. There are 13 residues in the CDR3. Here the CDR3 DNA reads TGCGCCAGCAGTCCTGGACGTAATTCACCCCTCCACTTT. Translating it yields CASSPGRNSPLHF.

This clonotype was detected a few times. The V and J genes are TRBV20-1 and TRBJ2-1; possible D gene TRBD2, 7 bases. Germline loops: CDR1 DFQATT, CDR2 SNEGSKA (reference sequence). The ends were cut back, 3 bases at V and 3 bases at J, with 18 bases in the middle. This CDR3 has 16 residues. The CDR3 DNA reads as TGCAGTGCTAGGGTCGGTACGGGGGGCGACTACAATGAGCAGTTCTTC. Protein sequence: CSARVGTGGDYNEQFF.

This clonotype was counted between two and nine times. The chain is built from TRBV27 and TRBJ2-5; TRBD1 aligns across 7 bases. The J segment lost 5 bases and the V segment lost 0 bases, leaving 9 bases of the junction unmatched. Germline values: CDR1 MNHEY, CDR2 SMNVEV (reference sequence). The CDR3 contains 16 residues. CDR3 in DNA: TGTGCCAGCAGTTTATCGGGACAGACTACCCGGGAGACCCAGTACTTC. As protein: CASSLSGQTTRETQYF.

This clonotype was observed a few times. This rearrangement joins TRBV2 to TRBJ2-1; D may match TRBD1 or TRBD2 (5 bases each). Germline V gene lookup returns CDR1 SNHLY and CDR2 FYNNEI. Trimming cost V 1 base and J 10 bases, with 20 bases left between them. The CDR3 length is 16 residues. The CDR3 nucleotides read TGTGCCAGCAGTGAAGAGTCTAGCAGGGTTTCCAGCGAGCAGTTCTTC. Protein: CASSEESSRVSSEQFF.

As concerns this clonotype: As the CDR3 is not closed by the conserved phenylalanine or tryptophan, this likely results from a read error. The chain has TRBV7-8 and TRBJ2-7, with TRBD1 matching over 12 bases. Germline trimming cut 1 base from V and 5 bases from J; bases unmatched to any gene: 6. The germline V gene has CDR1 SGHVS and CDR2 FQNEAQ. The CDR3 sequence is 16 residues long. The CDR3: CASSLVGQGAGNEQYC. The CDR3 DNA reads as TGTGCCAGCAGCTTAGTGGGACAGGGGGCGGGAAACGAGCAGTACTGC.

This clonotype was detected a few times. The chain combines TRBV28 with TRBJ2-4; possible D gene TRBD2, 6 bases. CDR1 MDHEN and CDR2 SYDVKM come from the germline V gene. The CDR3 loop spans 15 amino acids. V dropped 6 bases and J dropped 8 bases, with 20 bases sitting between them. Here the CDR3 reads CASSRAGPQRDIQYF. DNA of the CDR3: TGTGCCAGCAGCCGGGCGGGACCCCAACGCGACATTCAGTACTTC.